These 3 T cell receptor beta chains came from one sample sequenced in a study of blood T cell repertoires in COVID-19. Only in-frame clones appear in the TCRdb table, and some are missing; sequencing was by immunoSEQ multiplex PCR. The top ten hold over 2.5% of the sample, which has approximately 200,000 clones, about 88% seen once. The sample taken for sequencing was peripheral blood. These receptor sequences come from a man aged 50-60 years who had recovered from COVID-19.

The chain couples TRBV9 to TRBJ2-5; 11 bases map to TRBD1. The CDR3 covers 13 residues. The trim removed 5 bases at V and 7 bases at J, leaving 4 bases unmatched. Germline values: CDR1 SGDLS, CDR2 YYNGEE. CDR3: CASSGDRGTTQYF. The CDR3 region has the DNA TGTGCCAGCAGTGGGGACAGGGGGACGACCCAGTACTTC.

The chain carries TRBV18 and TRBJ2-1, with a tentative D call TRBD2 (5 bases). The CDR3 extends over 14 amino acids. Trimming stripped 5 bases from V and 3 bases from J, with 11 bases between. Germline V lookup: CDR1 KGHSH, CDR2 LQKENI. Written as DNA, the CDR3 is TGTGCCAGCTCAACCATAGCGTTCTACAATGAGCAGTTCTTC. This encodes CASSTIAFYNEQFF.

The V and J genes are TRBV4-2 and TRBJ2-2, with D possibly TRBD2 on 6 matching bases. The germline V and J ends were trimmed by 0 bases and 0 bases, with 11 bases remaining between them. Germline V gives CDR1 LGHNA, CDR2 YNFKEQ. The CDR3 sequence is 17 residues long. The DNA of the CDR3 is TGTGCCAGCAGCCAAGAAGCCGGGACTTCGAACACCGGGGAGCTGTTTTTT. As protein: CASSQEAGTSNTGELFF.